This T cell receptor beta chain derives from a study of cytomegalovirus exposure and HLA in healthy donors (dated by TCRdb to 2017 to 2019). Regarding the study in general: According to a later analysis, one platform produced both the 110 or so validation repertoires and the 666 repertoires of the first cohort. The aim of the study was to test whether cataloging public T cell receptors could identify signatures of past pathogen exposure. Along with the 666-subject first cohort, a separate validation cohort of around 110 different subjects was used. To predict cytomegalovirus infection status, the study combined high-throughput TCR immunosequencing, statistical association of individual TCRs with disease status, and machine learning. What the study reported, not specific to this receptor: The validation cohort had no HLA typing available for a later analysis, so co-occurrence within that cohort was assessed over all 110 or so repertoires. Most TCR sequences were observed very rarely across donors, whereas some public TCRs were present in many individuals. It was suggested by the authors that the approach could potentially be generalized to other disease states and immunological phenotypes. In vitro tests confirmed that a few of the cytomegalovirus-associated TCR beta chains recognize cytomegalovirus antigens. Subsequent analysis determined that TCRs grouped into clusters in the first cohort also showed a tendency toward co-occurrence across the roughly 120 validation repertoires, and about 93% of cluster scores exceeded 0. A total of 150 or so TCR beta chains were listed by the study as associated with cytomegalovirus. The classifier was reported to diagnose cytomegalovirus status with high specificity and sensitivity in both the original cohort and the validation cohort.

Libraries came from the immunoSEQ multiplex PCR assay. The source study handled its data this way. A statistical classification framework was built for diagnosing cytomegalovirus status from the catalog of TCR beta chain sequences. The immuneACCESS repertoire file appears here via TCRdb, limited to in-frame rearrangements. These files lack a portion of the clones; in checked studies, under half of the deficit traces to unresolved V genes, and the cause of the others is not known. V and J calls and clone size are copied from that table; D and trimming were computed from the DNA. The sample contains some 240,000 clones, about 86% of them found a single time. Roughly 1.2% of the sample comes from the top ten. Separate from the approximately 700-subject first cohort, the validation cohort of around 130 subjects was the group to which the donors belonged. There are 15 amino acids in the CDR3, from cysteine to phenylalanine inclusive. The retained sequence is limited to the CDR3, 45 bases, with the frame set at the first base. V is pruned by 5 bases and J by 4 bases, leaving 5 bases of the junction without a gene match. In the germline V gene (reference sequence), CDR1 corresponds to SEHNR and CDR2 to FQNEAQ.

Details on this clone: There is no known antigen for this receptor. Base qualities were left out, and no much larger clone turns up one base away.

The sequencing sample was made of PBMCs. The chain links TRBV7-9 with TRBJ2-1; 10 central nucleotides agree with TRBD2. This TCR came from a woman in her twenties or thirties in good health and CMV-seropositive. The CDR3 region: CASSQTSGNYNEQFF. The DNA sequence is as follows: TGTGCCAGCAGCCAAACTAGCGGGAATTACAATGAGCAGTTCTTC.